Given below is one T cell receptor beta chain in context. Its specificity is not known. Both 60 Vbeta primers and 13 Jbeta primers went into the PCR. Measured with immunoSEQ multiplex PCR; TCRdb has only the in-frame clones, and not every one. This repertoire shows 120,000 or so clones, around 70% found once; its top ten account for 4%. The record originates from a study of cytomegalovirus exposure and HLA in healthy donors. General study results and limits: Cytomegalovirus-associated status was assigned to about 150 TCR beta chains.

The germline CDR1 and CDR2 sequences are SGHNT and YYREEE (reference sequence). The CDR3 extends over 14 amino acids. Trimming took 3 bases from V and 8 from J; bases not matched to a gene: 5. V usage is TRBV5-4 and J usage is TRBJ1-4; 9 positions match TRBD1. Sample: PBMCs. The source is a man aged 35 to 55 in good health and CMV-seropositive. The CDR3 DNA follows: TGTGCCAGCAGCTCCAACGGACAGGGGGAAAAACTGTTTTTT. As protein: CASSSNGQGEKLFF.